These 13 T cell receptor beta chains came from one sample sequenced in a study of tumor-infiltrating lymphocytes in primary liver carcinoma. Both RNA and DNA were isolated together from around 20-30 mg of bulk tissue that had not been sorted. TCR beta cDNA came from about 450 ng total RNA, primed with a constant-region primer. It was through three nested multiplex PCR rounds of slightly modified ARM-PCR that TCR beta libraries arose. TRBV1-TRBV30 forward primers and a C-beta reverse primer were used in the first two PCR rounds, which each ran for 9 to 10 cycles. TCRdb redid the calling of the multiplex PCR reads with MiXCR, one entry per CDR3 protein. The sample consists of more than 95,000 distinct CDR3 sequences, roughly 80% of them appearing once. The sample consisted of liver tumor tissue from sampling region 3. The subset is: tumor region T3, left-lateral pole. The receptor set was obtained from a man aged 40-55 years with primary liver carcinoma and hepatitis B virus infection.

Notes on this clonotype: The junction shows a germline mismatch at one end, possibly a read error. This chain connects TRBV5-4 to TRBJ2-5; D is unclear. CDR1 SGHNT and CDR2 YYREEE come from the germline V gene (reference sequence). The CDR3 sequence is 12 residues long. CDR3 protein: CANSTDQEIQYF. DNA for the CDR3: TGTGCCAACAGTACGGACCAAGAGATCCAGTACTTC.

This chain links TRBV6-1 with TRBJ2-1, with 8 bases fitting TRBD2. Germline CDR1 reads MNHNS; CDR2 reads SASEGT. The CDR3 length is 14 residues. V gave up 11 bases and J gave up 6 bases; unmatched junction bases: 12. CDR3 region: CARRSGRAINEQFF. The CDR3 DNA is TGTGCCCGCCGGTCCGGGAGGGCCATCAATGAGCAGTTCTTC.

A remark on this clonotype: One end of the junction is discordant with germline, which a read error may explain. This chain joins TRBV20-1 and TRBJ2-2, with D maybe TRBD1 (6 bases). The CDR3 has 15 residues. Germline V gives CDR1 DFQATT, CDR2 SNEGSKA (reference sequence). CDR3 sequence: CSATPGVPNTGELFF. CDR3 DNA: TGTAGTGCTACTCCAGGGGTACCGAACACCGGGGAGCTGTTTTTT.

A word on this clonotype: In this CDR3 the conserved last residue, phenylalanine or tryptophan, is missing, so a read error is likely. The chain combines TRBV6-5 with TRBJ2-5; tentatively, D is TRBD2 (5 bases). V lost 5 bases to trimming and J lost 3 bases, with 19 bases between them. The CDR3 spans 16 residues. From germline, CDR1 is MNHEY and CDR2 SVGAGI. CDR3: CASSPSVSGEEETQYS. CDR3 coding DNA: TGTGCCAGCAGTCCCTCGGTGAGCGGAGAGGAAGAGACCCAGTACTCC.

This chain links TRBV6-1 with TRBJ2-7; 7 nucleotides line up with TRBD2. J was trimmed by 7 bases and V by 4 bases; bases with no gene match: 13. The CDR3 sequence is 15 residues long. Germline CDR1 MNHNS, CDR2 SASEGT. The DNA for the CDR3 is TGTGCCAGCAGTGCTTCGACTAGCAGGAGTTATGAGCAGTACTTC. Translated: CASSASTSRSYEQYF.

J is TRBJ2-1 and V is TRBV29-1; tentatively, D is TRBD1 or TRBD2 (5 bases each). The end of the DNA is better explained by TRBJ2-5, so the J call may be wrong. Germline V gene sequence: CDR1 SQVTM, CDR2 ANQGSEA. The CDR3 spans 14 residues. The CDR3 here is CSVRGRVGGDDQYF. In DNA, the CDR3 is TGCAGCGTTCGAGGCAGGGTTGGAGGCGATGACCAGTACTTC.

Remarks on this clonotype: The junction departs from the called germline gene at one end, perhaps through a read error. The chain links TRBV5-1 to TRBJ2-2; either TRBD1 or TRBD2 may fit D (5 bases each). In germline, CDR1 is SGHRS, CDR2 YFSETQ. The CDR3 is made up of 16 amino acids. Here the CDR3 reads CASSLHYRTNTGELFF. For the CDR3, the DNA is TGCGCCAGCAGCTTACATTACAGGACAAACACCGGGGAACTGTTTTTT.

Comments on this clonotype: The CDR3 end shows no conserved phenylalanine or tryptophan, and so a read error is likely. The V call is TRBV2, the J call TRBJ2-1, with D perhaps TRBD2 (6 bases). The CDR3 contains 16 residues. Germline V CDR1 and CDR2: SNHLY, FYNNEI. The DNA for the CDR3 is TGTGTCAGCAGTGAAGCGGGCGGGTTGCCCTACAATGAGCAGTTCCTC. This codes for CVSSEAGGLPYNEQFL.

The rearrangement joins TRBV10-2 to TRBJ2-3; 12 positions agree with TRBD1. This CDR3 is 16 amino acids long. V was clipped by 9 bases and J by 8 bases; unmatched bases: 15. Germline V CDR1 and CDR2: WSHSY, SAAADI. The CDR3 coding sequence is TGCGCCAGTGGTGACCGGGACAGGGGGCCCACTGGTACGCAGTATTTT. It translates to CASGDRDRGPTGTQYF.

Worth noting for this clonotype: Given the absence of the conserved phenylalanine or tryptophan at the CDR3 end, a read error is likely. V is TRBV6-5 and J is TRBJ1-1; weak D call: TRBD1 (6 bases). The CDR3 sequence is 15 residues long. From germline, CDR1 is MNHEY and CDR2 SVGAGI. The chain's CDR3 is CTSSYSIGGRAEAFI. In DNA, the CDR3 is TGTACCAGCAGTTACTCGATTGGGGGCAGAGCTGAAGCTTTCATT.

This clonotype was seen repeatedly, ten times or more. V is TRBV28 and J is TRBJ2-2; D may correspond to TRBD1 or TRBD2 (5 bases each). Trimming removed 6 bases from V and 8 bases from J, with 19 bases in between. The CDR3 runs 15 residues. Per germline, CDR1 MDHEN and CDR2 SYDVKM. As DNA, the CDR3 is TGTGCCAGCAGCCCCGCCGGGACGGACGTTGGGGAGCTGTTTTTT. Encoded protein: CASSPAGTDVGELFF.

Note on this clonotype: At one boundary the junction diverges from the germline segment, which might be a read error. CDR3 amino acids: CAGSAPVEQYF. CDR3 sequence (DNA): TGTGCCGGCAGTGCCCCAGTCGAGCAGTACTTC. This chain uses TRBV28 with TRBJ2-7; D is uncertain. Per the germline V gene, CDR1 is MDHEN and CDR2 is SYDVKM. This CDR3 comprises 11 residues.

As concerns this clonotype: Sequence at one end of the junction differs from germline and may be a read error. This sequence joins TRBV10-3 and TRBJ2-3; 7 nucleotides line up with TRBD1. The CDR3 is 16 residues long. The germline V gene has CDR1 ENHRY and CDR2 SYGVKD. CDR3 DNA: TGTGCCATCGGTGAGTCCTCTGACAGGGGCACAGATACGCAGTATTTT. Amino acid sequence: CAIGESSDRGTDTQYF.